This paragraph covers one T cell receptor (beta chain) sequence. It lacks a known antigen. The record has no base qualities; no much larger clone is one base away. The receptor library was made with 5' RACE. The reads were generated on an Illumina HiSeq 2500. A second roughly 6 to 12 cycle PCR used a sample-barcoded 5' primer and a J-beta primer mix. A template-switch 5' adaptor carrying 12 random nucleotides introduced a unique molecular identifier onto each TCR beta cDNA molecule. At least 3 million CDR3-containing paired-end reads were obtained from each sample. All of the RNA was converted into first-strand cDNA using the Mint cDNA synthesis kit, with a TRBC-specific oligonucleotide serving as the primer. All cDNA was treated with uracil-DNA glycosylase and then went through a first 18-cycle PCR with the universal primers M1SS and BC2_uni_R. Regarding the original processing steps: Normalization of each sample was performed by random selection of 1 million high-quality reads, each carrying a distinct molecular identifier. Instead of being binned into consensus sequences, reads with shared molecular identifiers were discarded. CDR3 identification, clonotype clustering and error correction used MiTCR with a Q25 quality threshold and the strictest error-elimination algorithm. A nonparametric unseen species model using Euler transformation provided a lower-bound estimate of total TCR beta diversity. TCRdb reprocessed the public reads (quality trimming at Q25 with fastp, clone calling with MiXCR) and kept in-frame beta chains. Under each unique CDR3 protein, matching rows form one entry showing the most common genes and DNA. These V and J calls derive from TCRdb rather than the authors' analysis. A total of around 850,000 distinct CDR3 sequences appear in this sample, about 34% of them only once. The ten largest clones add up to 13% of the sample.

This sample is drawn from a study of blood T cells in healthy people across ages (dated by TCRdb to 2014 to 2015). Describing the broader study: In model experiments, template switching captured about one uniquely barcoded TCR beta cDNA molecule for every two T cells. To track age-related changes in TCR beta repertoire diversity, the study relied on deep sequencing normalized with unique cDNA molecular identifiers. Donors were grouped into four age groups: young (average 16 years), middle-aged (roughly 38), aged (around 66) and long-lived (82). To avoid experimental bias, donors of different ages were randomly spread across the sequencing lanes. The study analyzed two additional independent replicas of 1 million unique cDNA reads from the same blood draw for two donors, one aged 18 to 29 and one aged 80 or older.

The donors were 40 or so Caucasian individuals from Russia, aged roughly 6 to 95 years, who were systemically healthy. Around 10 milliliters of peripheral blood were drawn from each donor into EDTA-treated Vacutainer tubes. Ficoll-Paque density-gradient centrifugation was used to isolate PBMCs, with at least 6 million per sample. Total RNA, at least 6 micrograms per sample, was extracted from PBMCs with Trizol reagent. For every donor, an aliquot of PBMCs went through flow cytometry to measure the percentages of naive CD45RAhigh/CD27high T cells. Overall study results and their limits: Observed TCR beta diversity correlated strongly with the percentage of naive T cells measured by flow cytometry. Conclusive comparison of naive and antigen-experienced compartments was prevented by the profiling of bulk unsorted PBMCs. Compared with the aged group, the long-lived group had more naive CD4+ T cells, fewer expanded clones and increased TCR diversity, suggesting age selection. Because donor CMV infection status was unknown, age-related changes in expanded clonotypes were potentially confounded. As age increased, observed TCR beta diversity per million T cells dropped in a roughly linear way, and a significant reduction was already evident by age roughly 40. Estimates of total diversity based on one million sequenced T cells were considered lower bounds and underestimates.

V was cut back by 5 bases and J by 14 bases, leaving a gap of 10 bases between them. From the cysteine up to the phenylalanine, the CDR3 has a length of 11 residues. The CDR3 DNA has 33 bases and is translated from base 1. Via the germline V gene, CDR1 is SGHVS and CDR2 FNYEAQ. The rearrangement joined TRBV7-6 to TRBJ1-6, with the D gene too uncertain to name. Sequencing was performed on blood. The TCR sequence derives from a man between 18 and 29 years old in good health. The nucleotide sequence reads TGTGCCAGCAGCCCTCTTACGGCCCTCCACTTT. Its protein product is CASSPLTALHF.